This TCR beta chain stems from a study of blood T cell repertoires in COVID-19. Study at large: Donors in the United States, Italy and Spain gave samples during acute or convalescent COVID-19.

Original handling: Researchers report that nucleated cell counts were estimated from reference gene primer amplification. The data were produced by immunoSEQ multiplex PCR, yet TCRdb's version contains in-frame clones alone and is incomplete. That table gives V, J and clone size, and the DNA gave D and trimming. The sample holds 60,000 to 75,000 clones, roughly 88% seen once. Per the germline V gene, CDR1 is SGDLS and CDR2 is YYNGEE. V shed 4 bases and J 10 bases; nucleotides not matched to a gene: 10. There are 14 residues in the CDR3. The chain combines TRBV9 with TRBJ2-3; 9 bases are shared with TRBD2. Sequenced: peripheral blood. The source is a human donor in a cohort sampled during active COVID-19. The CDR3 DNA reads TGTGCCAGCAGCCTTGGGACTAGCCCATGGTCGCAGTATTTT. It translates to CASSLGTSPWSQYF.